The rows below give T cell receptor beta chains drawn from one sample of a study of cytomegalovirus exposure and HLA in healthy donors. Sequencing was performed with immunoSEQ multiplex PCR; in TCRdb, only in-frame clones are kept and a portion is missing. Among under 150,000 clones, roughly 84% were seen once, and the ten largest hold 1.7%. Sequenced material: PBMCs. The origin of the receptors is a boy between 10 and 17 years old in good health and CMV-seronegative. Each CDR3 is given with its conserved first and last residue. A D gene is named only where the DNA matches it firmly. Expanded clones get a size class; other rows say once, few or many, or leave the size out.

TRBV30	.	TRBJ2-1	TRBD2	CAWIPLAGDEQFF	TGTGCCTGGATCCCCCTAGCGGGAGATGAGCAGTTCTTC
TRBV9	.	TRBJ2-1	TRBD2	CASSLGGVGLAGNEQFF	TGTGCCAGCAGCTTAGGGGGGGTGGGACTAGCGGGGAATGAGCAGTTCTTC
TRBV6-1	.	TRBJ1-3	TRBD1	CASSEPDRGPYSGNTIYF	TGTGCCAGCAGTGAACCTGACAGGGGGCCCTACTCTGGAAACACCATATATTTT
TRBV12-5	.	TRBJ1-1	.	CASGPRGSTEAFF	TGTGCTAGTGGACCGAGGGGGAGTACTGAAGCTTTCTTT
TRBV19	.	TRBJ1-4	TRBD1	CASSQGGLEKLFF	TGTGCCAGTTCCCAGGGGGGTTTGGAAAAACTGTTTTTT
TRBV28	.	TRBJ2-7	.	CASSSAGQTLYEQYF	TGTGCCAGCAGTTCCGCCGGTCAGACTCTCTACGAGCAGTACTTC
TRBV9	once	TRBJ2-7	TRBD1	CASSPGQGGYEQYF	TGTGCCAGCAGCCCCGGACAGGGAGGCTACGAGCAGTACTTC
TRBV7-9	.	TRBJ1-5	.	CSSSLDLRGSNQPQHF	TGTTCCAGCAGCTTAGATCTTCGGGGGAGCAATCAGCCCCAGCATTTT
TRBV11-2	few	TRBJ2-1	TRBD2	CASGRTSGGNEQFF	TGTGCCAGCGGCCGAACTAGCGGGGGGAATGAGCAGTTCTTC
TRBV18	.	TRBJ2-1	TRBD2	CASSLAGGANEQFF	TGTGCCAGCTCATTAGCGGGGGGTGCCAATGAGCAGTTCTTC
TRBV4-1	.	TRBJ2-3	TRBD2	CASSLRGVGDGTDTQYF	TGCGCCAGCAGCCTACGGGGGGTTGGTGATGGCACAGATACGCAGTATTTT
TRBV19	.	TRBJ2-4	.	CASSSLDGVNIQYF	TGTGCCAGTAGTTCCTTAGACGGAGTTAACATTCAGTACTTC
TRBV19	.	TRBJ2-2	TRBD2	CASSTYPPTLAGDPNTGELFF	TGTGCCAGTAGTACCTACCCGCCGACTCTAGCGGGAGATCCGAACACCGGGGAGCTGTTTTTT
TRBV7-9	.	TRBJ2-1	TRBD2	CASSSRLAVFGENEQFF	TGTGCCAGCAGTTCCCGACTAGCGGTATTTGGGGAGAATGAGCAGTTCTTC
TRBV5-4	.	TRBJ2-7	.	CASSANRDSYEQYF	TGTGCCAGCAGCGCAAACCGGGACTCCTACGAGCAGTACTTC
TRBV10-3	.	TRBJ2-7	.	CAISGGTGLGFGEQYF	TGTGCCATCAGTGGGGGAACAGGGTTAGGGTTCGGCGAGCAGTACTTC